The source of this T cell receptor (beta chain) is a study of blood T cells in healthy people across ages. General study results and limits: Underestimates were what the diversity estimates from one million T cells were considered to be.

With respect to this clonotype: What it binds is unknown.

Trimming took off 3 bases at V and 4 bases at J, with 14 bases between the two ends. The CDR3 has 14 residues. CDR1 and CDR2 (germline): SQVTM, ANQGSEA. Alongside a J-beta primer mix, a sample-barcoded 5' primer served in a second PCR lasting roughly 6 to 11 cycles. One entry per CDR3 protein, called by TCRdb with MiXCR from the 5' RACE reads. Of 1,500,000 or so distinct CDR3 sequences in the sample, approximately 59% were seen once. The sample providers were healthy Caucasian people from Russia, aged about 6 to 100. This receptor was taken from a man younger than 35 in good health. The chain couples TRBV29-1 to TRBJ2-3, with D possibly TRBD1 on 8 matching bases. Sequenced: blood. CDR3 region: CSVDGQGGPDTQYF. CDR3 bases: TGCAGCGTTGATGGACAGGGAGGGCCAGATACGCAGTATTTT.